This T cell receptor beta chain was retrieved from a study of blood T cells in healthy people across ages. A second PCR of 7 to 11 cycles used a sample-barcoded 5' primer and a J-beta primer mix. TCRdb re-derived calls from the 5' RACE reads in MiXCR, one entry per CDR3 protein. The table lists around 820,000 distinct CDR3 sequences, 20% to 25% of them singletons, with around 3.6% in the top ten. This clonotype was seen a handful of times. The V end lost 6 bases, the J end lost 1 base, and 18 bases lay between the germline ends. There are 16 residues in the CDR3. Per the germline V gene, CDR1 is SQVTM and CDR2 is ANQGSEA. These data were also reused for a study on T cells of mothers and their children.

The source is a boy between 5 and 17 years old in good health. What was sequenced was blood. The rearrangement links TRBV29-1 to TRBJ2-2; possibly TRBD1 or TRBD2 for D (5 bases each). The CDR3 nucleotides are TGCAGCGTCGGTGGGGGTTTGGAGATGAACACCGGGGAGCTGTTTTTT. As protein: CSVGGGLEMNTGELFF.